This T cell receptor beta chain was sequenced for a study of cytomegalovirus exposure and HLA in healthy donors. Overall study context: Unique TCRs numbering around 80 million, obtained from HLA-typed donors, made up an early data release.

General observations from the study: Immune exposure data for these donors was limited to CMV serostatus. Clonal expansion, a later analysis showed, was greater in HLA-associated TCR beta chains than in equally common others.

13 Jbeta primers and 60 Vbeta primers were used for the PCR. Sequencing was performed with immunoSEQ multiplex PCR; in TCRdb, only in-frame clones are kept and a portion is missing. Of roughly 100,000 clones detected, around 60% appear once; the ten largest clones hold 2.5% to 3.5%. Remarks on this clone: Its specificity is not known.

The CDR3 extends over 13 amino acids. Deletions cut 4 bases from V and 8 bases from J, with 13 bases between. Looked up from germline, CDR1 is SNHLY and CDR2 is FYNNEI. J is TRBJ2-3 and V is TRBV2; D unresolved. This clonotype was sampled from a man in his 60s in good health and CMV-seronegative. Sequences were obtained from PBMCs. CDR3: CASSVQWLSTQYF. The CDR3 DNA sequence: TGTGCCAGCAGTGTGCAATGGCTCTCTACGCAGTATTTT.